This T cell receptor (beta chain) was observed in a study of T cell responses to AZD1222 COVID-19 vaccine. At the level of the study: Both about-4-week and about-12-week second-dose recipients were combined. Notes on the study in general: Among the donors, most were white British and more were female, and clonal diversity was possibly underestimated. None of the repertoires were sampled until the peak T cell response had passed. Among AZD1222 vaccinees, only six were seropositive at baseline.

Using immunoSEQ multiplex PCR, the repertoire was profiled, and TCRdb retains in-frame clones only, with some absent. This sample has 90,000 to 100,000 clones, with roughly nine tenths found just once. On this clone itself: Its antigen remains unidentified.

Looked up from germline, CDR1 is LNHDA and CDR2 is SQIVND (reference sequence). V lost 2 bases and J lost 2, with 11 bases in between. This CDR3 comprises 15 residues. This TCR was sampled from an adult in good health. The chain joins TRBV19 to TRBJ2-3; tentative D call: TRBD1 (5 bases). The input for sequencing was peripheral blood, taken on day 0 of AZD1222 vaccination. CDR3 sequence reads: CASSILGLSTDTQYF. The DNA for the CDR3 is TGTGCCAGTAGTATATTGGGGCTTTCCACAGATACGCAGTATTTT.